This TCR beta chain was retrieved from a study of blood T cell repertoires in COVID-19 (dated by TCRdb to the early 2020s). In terms of the full investigation: Samples covering the acute and convalescent phases of COVID-19 were provided by collaborators in the United States, Italy and Spain. The repertoires were made available in a free public database intended to serve as a resource for research on the immune response to SARS-CoV-2. Samples came from the ongoing ImmuneRACE study (first 160 participants) plus 1,254 subjects from 6 global collaborators. HLA class I and class II types, where available, came from metadata supplied by the sample provider rather than from assay-based typing. The dataset comprised deeply sampled blood TCRbeta repertoires from subjects exposed to, actively infected with, or recovered from COVID-19. Nearly every sample came with metadata listing a de-identified subject ID, COVID-19 status, age in years and sex. The material from the prospective study consisted of cDNA or gDNA derived from T cells, B-cell-depleted T cells, or PBMCs. Findings and caveats that apply to the study as a whole: Clinical and demographic metadata were provided uncurated, with the amount varying by source and participant.

Including the terminal cysteine and phenylalanine, the CDR3 comprises 13 residues. The only DNA kept is the CDR3, 39 bases in frame from the first base. From the germline V gene (reference sequence), CDR1 is PRHDT and CDR2 is FYEKMQ. At the junction V is shortened by 4 bases and J by 1 base, with 7 bases in between. This clone turned up a few times. The antigen it binds to is not known. No qualities accompany the bases; no much larger clone lies one base away. TCRbeta CDR3 regions were amplified from genomic DNA using the immunoSEQ Assay, a bias-controlled multiplex PCR. From the authors' description of their analysis: The number of nucleated cells in each sample was estimated from the amplification of reference gene primers within the assay. Sequence reads were collapsed and filtered to measure the absolute abundance of every unique TCRbeta CDR3 rearrangement. For each sample, productive Simpson clonality was calculated as the square root of Simpson's diversity index across productive rearrangements. TCRdb mirrors the immuneACCESS table, restricted to in-frame sequences. Some clones are absent from its copies; in checked studies, under half trace to an unresolved V gene, and the reason for the others is unknown. That table supplies the V and J calls and clone size; D and trimming were determined from the DNA. The table for this sample lists approximately 290,000 clones; around 90% of them were counted only once. The ten largest clones take up roughly 1.1% of the sample.

In the prospective study, participants were about 18 to 100 years old, resided in fewer than 25 geographic areas of the United States, and were enrolled through a virtual design. To assign participants to cohorts, the prospective study relied on clinical history that participants themselves reported in a screening survey and a study questionnaire. For ImmuneRACE Cohort 3, a participant was defined as recovered based on two consecutive negative NP/OP PCR tests, clearance by a healthcare professional, or resolution of symptoms. In the prospective study, whole blood, serum and a nasopharyngeal or oropharyngeal swab were collected from each participant by mobile phlebotomists. Additional blood draws and questionnaires over an approximately two-month period could optionally be provided by prospective study participants. Prospective study blood samples were shipped either frozen or at room temperature before DNA extraction.

The chain uses TRBV13 and TRBJ1-1; the D segment could be TRBD1, given 6 matching bases. The sample comprised PBMCs or T cells enriched from blood (not recorded which). This receptor was taken from a woman aged 30 to 39 who had recovered from COVID-19. The nucleotide sequence is given as TGTGCCAGCAGCTCACAGGGGAACACTGAAGCTTTCTTT. Translation gives CASSSQGNTEAFF.